Listed here is a single T cell receptor beta chain. Germline CDR1 is SGHNT and CDR2 is YENEEA. Losses at the gene ends were 2 bases for V and 7 bases for J; bases not matched to a gene: 8. The CDR3 has 14 residues. This entry belongs to a study of blood T cell repertoires in COVID-19. Study in general: Donors in the United States, Italy and Spain gave samples during acute or convalescent COVID-19. Sources were T cells, B-cell-depleted T cells, or PBMCs; the material itself was cDNA or gDNA.

Authors' methods: Reference gene primer amplification yielded estimated nucleated cell counts. Using immunoSEQ multiplex PCR, the repertoire was profiled, and TCRdb retains in-frame clones only, with some absent. V and J calls and clone size are copied from that table; D and trimming were computed from the DNA. There are approximately 200,000 clones in the sample; around 80% occur only once, and 6.9% lies in the top ten. Specimen: peripheral blood. This chain uses TRBV11-3 with TRBJ2-7; 7 bases line up with TRBD2. The clonotype originates from a human donor with acute or convalescent COVID-19. The donor label of this sample is uncertain. The CDR3 reads CASSLRGGSGEQYF. As DNA, the CDR3 is TGTGCCAGCAGCTTAAGAGGCGGGAGCGGGGAGCAGTACTTC.